The text below deals with one T cell receptor (beta chain). The data stem from a study of blood T cell repertoires in COVID-19. Measured with immunoSEQ multiplex PCR; TCRdb has only the in-frame clones, and not every one. The table has more than 110,000 clones, approximately 80% seen once. The germline V and J ends were trimmed by 4 bases and 7 bases, with 8 bases remaining between them. Germline-derived CDR1 and CDR2 are LNHDA and SQIVND (reference sequence). CDR3 length: 12 residues. Everyone who took part was roughly 18 to 100 years old, and they came from about two dozen US areas. The source material was PBMCs or T cells enriched from blood (not recorded which). This TCR came from a woman aged 45-65 years who had recovered from COVID-19. The chain recombines TRBV19 with TRBJ1-5; D call uncertain. The CDR3 is CASSTLSQPQHF. The CDR3 DNA follows: TGTGCCAGTAGTACCCTCTCGCAGCCCCAGCATTTT. The whole variable domain, filled in from reference TRBV19 and TRBJ1-5, reads DGGITQSPKYLFRKEGQNVTLSCEQNLNHDAMYWYRQDPGQGLRLIYYSQIVNDFQKGDIAEGYSVSREKKESFPLTVTSAQKNPTAFYLCASSTLSQPQHFGDGTRLSIL.